One T cell receptor beta chain is described in this entry. The target antigen is unknown. Other nucleotide sequences from this sample produce the same CDR3. The record originates from a study of radiotherapy plus CTLA-4 blockade in lung cancer. Study at large: Among enrolled patients, roughly 20% responded and roughly 31% achieved disease control. Study outcomes and limitations: Blood-borne expansion of tumor-derived TCR clones followed radiotherapy plus ipilimumab. Early clone dynamics of blood T cells, plus interferon-beta, reportedly predicted response best.

This CDR3 region has 15 residues. V dropped 0 bases and J dropped 0 bases, with 8 bases sitting between them. CDR1 SGHRS and CDR2 YFSETQ come from the germline V gene. Clones were sequenced by immunoSEQ multiplex PCR, and TCRdb holds only the in-frame ones, with some missing. The sample shows 55,000 to 80,000 clones, roughly three quarters of them seen only once. This receptor was identified in a human donor with non-small cell lung cancer who had a complete response to radiotherapy plus ipilimumab. V is TRBV5-1 and J is TRBJ2-3, with TRBD1 as a possible D gene (5 bases). The source material was peripheral blood, sampled from a patient treated with radiotherapy plus ipilimumab. The CDR3 bases are TGCGCCAGCAGCTTGGCTAAGGGGAGCACAGATACGCAGTATTTT. Translated, it gives CASSLAKGSTDTQYF.